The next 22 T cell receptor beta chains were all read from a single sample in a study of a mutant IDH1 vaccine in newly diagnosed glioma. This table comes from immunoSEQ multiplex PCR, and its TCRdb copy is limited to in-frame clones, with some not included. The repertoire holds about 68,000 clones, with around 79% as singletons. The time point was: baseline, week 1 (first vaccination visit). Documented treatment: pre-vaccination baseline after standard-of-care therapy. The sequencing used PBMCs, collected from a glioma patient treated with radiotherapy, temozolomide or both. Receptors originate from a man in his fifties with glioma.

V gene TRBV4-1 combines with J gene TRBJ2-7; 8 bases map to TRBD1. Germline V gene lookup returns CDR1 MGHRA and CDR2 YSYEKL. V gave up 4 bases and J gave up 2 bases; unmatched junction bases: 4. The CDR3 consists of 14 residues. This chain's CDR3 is CASSPGQETYEQYF. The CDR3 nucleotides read TGCGCCAGCAGCCCGGGACAGGAAACCTACGAGCAGTACTTC.

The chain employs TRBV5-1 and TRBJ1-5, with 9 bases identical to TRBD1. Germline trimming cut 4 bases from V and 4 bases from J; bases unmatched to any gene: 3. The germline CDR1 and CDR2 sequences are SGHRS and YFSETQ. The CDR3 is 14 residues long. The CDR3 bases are TGCGCCAGCAGCCCGGGGACAGGGAATCAGCCCCAGCATTTT. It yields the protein CASSPGTGNQPQHF.

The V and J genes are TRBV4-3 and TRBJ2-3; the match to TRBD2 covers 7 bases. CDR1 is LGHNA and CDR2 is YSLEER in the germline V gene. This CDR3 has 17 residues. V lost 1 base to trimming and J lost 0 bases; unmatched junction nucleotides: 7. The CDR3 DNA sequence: TGCGCCAGCAGCCAAGGGCTCCGGGGAGGGAGCACAGATACGCAGTATTTT. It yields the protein CASSQGLRGGSTDTQYF.

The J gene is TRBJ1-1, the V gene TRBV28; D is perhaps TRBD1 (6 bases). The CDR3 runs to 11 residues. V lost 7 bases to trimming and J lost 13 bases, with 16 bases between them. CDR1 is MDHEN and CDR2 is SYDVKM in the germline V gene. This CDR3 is CASKDSTTGFF. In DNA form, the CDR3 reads TGTGCCAGCAAAGACAGCACGACAGGTTTCTTT.

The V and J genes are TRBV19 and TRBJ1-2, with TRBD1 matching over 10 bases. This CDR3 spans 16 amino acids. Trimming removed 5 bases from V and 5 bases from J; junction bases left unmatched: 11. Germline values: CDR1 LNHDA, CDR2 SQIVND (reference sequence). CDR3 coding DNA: TGTGCCAGTAGTCACCGAGGGACAGGGGAAAGGTATGGCTACACCTTC. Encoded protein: CASSHRGTGERYGYTF.

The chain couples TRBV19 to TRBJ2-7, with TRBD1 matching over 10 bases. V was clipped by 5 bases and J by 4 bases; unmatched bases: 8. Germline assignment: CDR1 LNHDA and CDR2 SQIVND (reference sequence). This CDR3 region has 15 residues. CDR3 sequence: CASSAGTGVFYEQYF. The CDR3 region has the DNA TGTGCCAGTAGTGCCGGGACAGGGGTGTTTTACGAGCAGTACTTC.

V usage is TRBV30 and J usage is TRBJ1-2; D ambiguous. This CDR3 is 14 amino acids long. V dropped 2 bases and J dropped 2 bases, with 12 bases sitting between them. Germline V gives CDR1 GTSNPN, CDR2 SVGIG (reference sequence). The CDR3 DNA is TGTGCCTGGAGTCACCGACGTTTCAACTATGGCTACACCTTC. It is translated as CAWSHRRFNYGYTF.

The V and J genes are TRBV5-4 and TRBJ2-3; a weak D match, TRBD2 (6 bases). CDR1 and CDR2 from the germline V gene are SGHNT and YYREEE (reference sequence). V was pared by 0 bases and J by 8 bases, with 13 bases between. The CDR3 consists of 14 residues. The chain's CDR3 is CASSLGQRAGTQYF. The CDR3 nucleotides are TGTGCCAGCAGCTTGGGCCAGCGGGCTGGTACGCAGTATTTT.

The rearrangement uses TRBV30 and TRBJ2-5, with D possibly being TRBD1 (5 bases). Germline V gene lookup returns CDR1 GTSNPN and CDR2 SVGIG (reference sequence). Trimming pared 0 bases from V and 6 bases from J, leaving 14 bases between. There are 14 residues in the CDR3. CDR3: CAWSVSRTYKTQYF. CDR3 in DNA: TGTGCCTGGAGTGTTAGCAGGACATACAAGACCCAGTACTTC.

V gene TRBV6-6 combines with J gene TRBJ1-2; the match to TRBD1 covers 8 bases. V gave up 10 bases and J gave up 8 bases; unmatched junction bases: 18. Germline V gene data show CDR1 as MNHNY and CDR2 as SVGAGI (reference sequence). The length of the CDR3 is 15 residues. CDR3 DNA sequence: TGTGCCATCACGGACAGGGCACATTTCCGGAGGGGCTACACCTTC. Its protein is CAITDRAHFRRGYTF.

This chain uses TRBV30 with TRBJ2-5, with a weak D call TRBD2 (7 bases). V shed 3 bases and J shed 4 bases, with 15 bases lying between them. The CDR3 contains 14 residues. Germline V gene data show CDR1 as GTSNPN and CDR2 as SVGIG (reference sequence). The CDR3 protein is CAWRGGGGSETQYF. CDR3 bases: TGTGCCTGGAGAGGGGGGGGAGGGTCAGAGACCCAGTACTTC.

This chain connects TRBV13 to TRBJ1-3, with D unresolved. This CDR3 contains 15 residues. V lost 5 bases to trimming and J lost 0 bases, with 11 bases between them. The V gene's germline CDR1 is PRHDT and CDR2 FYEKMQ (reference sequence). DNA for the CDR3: TGTGCCAGCAGCGCCGGGCCCGGCTCTGGAAACACCATATATTTT. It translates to CASSAGPGSGNTIYF.

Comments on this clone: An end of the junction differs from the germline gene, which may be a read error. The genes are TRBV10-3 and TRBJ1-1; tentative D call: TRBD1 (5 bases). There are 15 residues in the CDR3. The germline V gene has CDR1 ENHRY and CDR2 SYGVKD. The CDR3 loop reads CAVSEAGQGRTEAFF. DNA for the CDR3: TGTGCCGTCAGTGAGGCAGGGCAGGGAAGAACTGAAGCTTTCTTT.

This CDR3 is CASSGSGLQPQHF. The CDR3 nucleotides read TGTGCCAGCAGTGGGTCAGGGTTGCAGCCCCAGCATTTT. The rearrangement uses TRBV2 and TRBJ1-5; D is perhaps TRBD1 (5 bases). CDR1 SNHLY and CDR2 FYNNEI come from the germline V gene. Between the trimmed V and J ends, which lost 4 bases and 7 bases, there was a span of 11 bases. There are 13 residues in the CDR3.

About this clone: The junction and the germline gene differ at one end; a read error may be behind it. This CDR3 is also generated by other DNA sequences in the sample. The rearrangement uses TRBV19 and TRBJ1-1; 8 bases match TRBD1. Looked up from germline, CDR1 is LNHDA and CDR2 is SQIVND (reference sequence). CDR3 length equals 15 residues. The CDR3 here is CASSIVAGGYTEAFF. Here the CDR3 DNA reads TGTGCCAGTAGTATAGTGGCAGGGGGCTACACCGAAGCTTTCTTT.

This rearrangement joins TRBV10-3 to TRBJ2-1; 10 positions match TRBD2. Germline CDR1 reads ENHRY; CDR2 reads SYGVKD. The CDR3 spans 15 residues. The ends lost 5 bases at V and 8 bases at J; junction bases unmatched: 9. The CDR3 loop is CAISSSGGADDEQFF. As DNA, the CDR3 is TGTGCCATCAGTTCCAGCGGGGGGGCCGACGATGAGCAGTTCTTC.

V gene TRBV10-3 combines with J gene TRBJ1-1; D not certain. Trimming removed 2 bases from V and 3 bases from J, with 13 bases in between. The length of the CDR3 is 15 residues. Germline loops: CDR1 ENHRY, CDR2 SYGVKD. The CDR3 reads CAISEISADDTEAFF. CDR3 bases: TGTGCCATCAGTGAGATTTCCGCAGATGACACTGAAGCTTTCTTT.

This CDR3 reads CASSQAPPWSGGAQGTGQYF. The DNA for the CDR3 is TGTGCCAGCAGCCAAGCTCCCCCCTGGAGCGGGGGGGCCCAAGGCACCGGGCAGTACTTC. The chain employs TRBV14 and TRBJ2-7, with 10 bases matching TRBD2. Losses at the gene ends were 1 base for V and 9 bases for J; bases not matched to a gene: 24. This CDR3 is 20 amino acids long. From germline, CDR1 is SGHDN and CDR2 FVKESK.

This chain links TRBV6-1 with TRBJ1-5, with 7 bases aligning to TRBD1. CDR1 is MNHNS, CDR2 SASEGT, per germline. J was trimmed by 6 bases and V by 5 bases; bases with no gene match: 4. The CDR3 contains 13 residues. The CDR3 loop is CASSQGEGQPQHF. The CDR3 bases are TGTGCCAGCAGTCAGGGGGAGGGTCAGCCCCAGCATTTT.

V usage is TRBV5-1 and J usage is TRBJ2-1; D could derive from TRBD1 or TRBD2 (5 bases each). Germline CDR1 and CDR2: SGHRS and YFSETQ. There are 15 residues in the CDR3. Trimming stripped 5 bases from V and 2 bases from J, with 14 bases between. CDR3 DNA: TGCGCCAGCAGACTGGGGGACGGAACCTACAATGAGCAGTTCTTC. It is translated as CASRLGDGTYNEQFF.

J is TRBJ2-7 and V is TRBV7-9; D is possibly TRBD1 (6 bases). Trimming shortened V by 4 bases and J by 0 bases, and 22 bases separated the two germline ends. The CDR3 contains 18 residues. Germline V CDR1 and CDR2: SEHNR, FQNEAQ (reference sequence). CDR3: CASSSPPGQSIHSYEQYF. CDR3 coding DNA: TGTGCCAGCAGCTCTCCCCCCGGACAGTCTATTCACTCCTACGAGCAGTACTTC.

CDR3 loop: CASSLGGVSRTDTQYF. As DNA, the CDR3 is TGTGCCAGCAGCTTGGGCGGGGTTTCTCGCACAGATACGCAGTATTTT. This rearrangement joins TRBV5-4 to TRBJ2-3; the D gene is possibly TRBD2 (6 bases). V was pared by 0 bases and J by 1 base, with 12 bases between. Germline values: CDR1 SGHNT, CDR2 YYREEE (reference sequence). The CDR3 spans 16 residues.